This passage covers 6 T cell receptor beta chains from one sample sequenced in a study of cytomegalovirus exposure and HLA in healthy donors. PCR was performed using 60 Vbeta and 13 Jbeta primers. Assay used: immunoSEQ multiplex PCR; TCRdb lists only in-frame clones, some missing. The table includes about 140,000 clones, less than 85% detected once. What was sequenced was PBMCs. The receptors originated from a woman aged 45 to 65 in good health and CMV-seropositive.

The J gene is TRBJ1-1, the V gene TRBV2, with D possibly TRBD1 on 6 matching bases. This CDR3 spans 14 amino acids. Between the trimmed V and J ends, which lost 3 bases and 1 base, there was a span of 9 bases. CDR1 is SNHLY and CDR2 is FYNNEI in the germline V gene. In nucleotides, the CDR3 is TGTGCCAGCAGTGAGACCAGGGGGAACACTGAAGCTTTCTTT. Protein: CASSETRGNTEAFF.

This chain links TRBV19 with TRBJ1-6; no clear D. The ends were cut back, 7 bases at V and 7 bases at J, with 14 bases in the middle. Germline CDR1 and CDR2: LNHDA and SQIVND (reference sequence). The CDR3 covers 14 residues. For the CDR3, the DNA is TGTGCCAGTAAAGTAAGCAGCGACAATTCACCCCTCCACTTT. As protein: CASKVSSDNSPLHF.

The chain carries TRBV6-6 and TRBJ1-1, with a tentative D call TRBD1 (6 bases). V was shortened by 5 bases and J by 2 bases, with 18 bases between the two germline ends. From germline, CDR1 is MNHNY and CDR2 SVGAGI (reference sequence). CDR3 length: 16 amino acids. The CDR3 loop is CASSPTPGTLNTEAFF. The DNA for the CDR3 is TGTGCCAGCAGTCCCACACCTGGGACACTAAACACTGAAGCTTTCTTT.

This clone was counted a single time. The V and J genes are TRBV6-6 and TRBJ2-1; 9 positions match TRBD2. CDR1 and CDR2 from the germline V gene are MNHNY and SVGAGI (reference sequence). This CDR3 comprises 15 residues. Germline trimming cut 6 bases from V and 9 bases from J; bases unmatched to any gene: 12. The CDR3 sequence: CASRDGGGGASEQFF. CDR3 sequence (DNA): TGTGCCAGCAGGGATGGGGGCGGGGGGGCCAGTGAGCAGTTCTTC.

The chain recombines TRBV7-9 with TRBJ2-2; D is perhaps TRBD2 (6 bases). Trimming pared 5 bases from V and 3 bases from J, leaving 25 bases between. CDR1 is SEHNR, CDR2 FQNEAQ, per germline (reference sequence). This CDR3 is built from 19 residues. The CDR3 DNA sequence: TGTGCCAGCAGCACCCCGCGGGGAGCGCCCACTGCTCACACCGGGGAGCTGTTTTTT. Amino acid sequence: CASSTPRGAPTAHTGELFF.

This clone is judged medium-sized (0.01 to 0.1%). The chain recombines TRBV2 with TRBJ1-1; tentatively, D is TRBD1 (5 bases). From germline, CDR1 is SNHLY and CDR2 FYNNEI. The V end was cut by 7 bases, the J end by 6 bases, with 12 bases between. The CDR3 consists of 12 residues. As DNA, the CDR3 is TGTGCCAGCAATACCAGGGCCCCTGAAGCTTTCTTT. Encoded protein: CASNTRAPEAFF.